This is a list of T cell receptor beta chains from one sample in a study of shared clonotypes between healthy human individuals. Repertoires were generated with immunoSEQ multiplex PCR, while TCRdb's copy carries only in-frame clones and drops some. Of roughly 500,000 clones listed, approximately 78% were seen once; the top ten hold around 13%. The sequencing sample was made of PBMCs. The receptors stem from a woman in her thirties or forties in good health. Some clones in this sample may be carry-over from other donors' samples. The CDR3 runs from the conserved cysteine through the conserved F or W. D genes are given only for firm matches. The size field is filled for only some rows; it gives once, few, many or a size class.

V gene	CDR3 length	D gene	J gene	clone size	CDR3 DNA	CDR3 protein
TRBV6-1	14	NA	TRBJ2-1	NA	TGTGCCAGCAGTGAAGAGTCTATGTACAATGAGCAGTTCTTC	CASSEESMYNEQFF
TRBV5-4	15	TRBD2	TRBJ2-7	NA	TGTGCCAGCAGCGGGACTAGCGGAATCTCCTACGAGCAGTACTTC	CASSGTSGISYEQYF
TRBV6-5	14	NA	TRBJ1-5	few	TGTGCCAGCAGTTACTCGCAGGTCAATCAGCCCCAGCATTTT	CASSYSQVNQPQHF
TRBV27	16	TRBD2	TRBJ2-1	NA	TGTGCCAGCAGTCGACTAGCGGGAGGGTTGAGGGATGAGCAGTTCTTC	CASSRLAGGLRDEQFF
TRBV6-6	16	TRBD1	TRBJ1-4	few	TGTGCCAGCAGTAGGCGACCGGGACAGGGTAATGAAAAACTGTTTTTT	CASSRRPGQGNEKLFF
TRBV19	12	NA	TRBJ2-5	NA	TGTGCCTCGGGGCGCCACCAAGAGACCCAGTACTTC	CASGRHQETQYF
TRBV4-1	14	NA	TRBJ2-3	NA	TGCGCCAGCAGCCAATTCGGACCTCCCGATACGCAGTATTTT	CASSQFGPPDTQYF
TRBV5-1	16	NA	TRBJ2-5	NA	TGCGCCAGCAGCTGGCTCATGGCGAGGGGCCAGGAGACCCAGTACTTC	CASSWLMARGQETQYF
TRBV14	15	NA	TRBJ2-1	NA	TGTGCCAGCAGCCCTCGTAGCGACCCCTACAATGAGCAGTTCTTC	CASSPRSDPYNEQFF
TRBV2	14	NA	TRBJ1-4	NA	TGTGCCAGCAGTGAAGCGCTTTCGGGGGAAAAACTGTTTTTT	CASSEALSGEKLFF
TRBV5-1	16	TRBD2	TRBJ2-5	NA	TGCGCCAGCAGCTTGGCCCTAGCGGGAGTGGAGGAGACCCAGTACTTC	CASSLALAGVEETQYF
TRBV5-1	15	NA	TRBJ2-2	NA	TGCGCCAGCAGCTTGGGCGGGGCGAACACCGGGGAGCTGTTTTTT	CASSLGGANTGELFF
TRBV7-9	18	TRBD1	TRBJ2-1	NA	TGTGCCAGCAGCTTAGATTGGGGCGGGACAGGGCCCGGCAATGAGCAGTTCTTC	CASSLDWGGTGPGNEQFF
TRBV19	13	NA	TRBJ1-1	NA	TGTGCCAGTAGTATGTTCGGGGACACTGAAGCTTTCTTT	CASSMFGDTEAFF
TRBV7-6	16	TRBD1	TRBJ1-4	NA	TGTGCCAGCAGCCCGGGCGGGACAGCTGGGGGTGAAAAACTGTTTTTT	CASSPGGTAGGEKLFF
TRBV30	14	TRBD1	TRBJ1-6	NA	TGTGCCTGGACCACGGACAGGGGAGGGCCACCCCTCCACTTT	CAWTTDRGGPPLHF
TRBV7-2	13	NA	TRBJ2-3	NA	TGTGCCAGCAGCTTAAGGCCCCGGGATACGCAGTATTTT	CASSLRPRDTQYF
TRBV10-2	16	NA	TRBJ2-1	NA	TGCGCCAGCAGCGGACAGGTGGGCGGGAGTTTCAATGAGCAGTTCTTC	CASSGQVGGSFNEQFF
TRBV6-4	15	TRBD1	TRBJ1-6	NA	TGTGCCAGCAGTGACTCGTCAGGGGGGAATTCACCCCTCCACTTT	CASSDSSGGNSPLHF
TRBV9	15	TRBD2	TRBJ2-1	NA	TGTGCCAGCACCTCGACTAGCGGGAGCTACAATGAGCAGTTCTTC	CASTSTSGSYNEQFF
TRBV19	12	NA	TRBJ1-2	few	TGTGCCAGTACGGAGGGAAACTATGGCTACACCTTC	CASTEGNYGYTF
TRBV2	14	TRBD2	TRBJ2-7	NA	TGTGCCAGCAGTGGATGGACTAGCGGATACGAGCAGTACTTC	CASSGWTSGYEQYF